This T cell receptor (beta chain) derives from a study of T cells in tumors after PD-1 blockade. Assay: immunoSEQ multiplex PCR; the TCRdb copy retains only in-frame clones and omits some. Of 30,000 to 40,000 clones detected, 78% appear once; the ten largest clones hold approximately 38%. After removal of 8 bases from V and 4 bases from J, the junction contained 10 bases not matched to a gene. The CDR3 covers 14 residues. The germline CDR1 and CDR2 sequences are LNHDA and SQIVND (reference sequence). Tumor or blood genomic DNA was sequenced, with inputs of roughly 550 ng to 6,500 ng. V is TRBV19 and J is TRBJ2-7, with 8 bases aligning to TRBD1. The TCR originated in a human donor with basal cell carcinoma. Sequencing was performed on PBMCs, taken before anti-PD-1 treatment. The CDR3 reads CASGTTGARYEQYF. The DNA for the CDR3 is TGTGCCAGTGGAACGACAGGGGCCCGATACGAGCAGTACTTC.